Presented here are 22 T cell receptor beta chains from one specimen sequenced in a study of OX40 agonist ivuxolimab in advanced cancers. Libraries were prepared by immunoSEQ multiplex PCR; TCRdb keeps only in-frame clonotypes and omits some of them. The profile covers roughly 58,000 clones, with 93% appearing a single time and 18% taken by the ten largest. The material sequenced was CD4+ or CD8+ T cells sorted from blood, taken in a trial of the OX40 agonist ivuxolimab. Receptors were obtained from an adult with an advanced solid tumor such as melanoma, head and neck, liver or kidney cancer.

The V and J genes are TRBV2 and TRBJ2-7; a possible D gene is TRBD2 (5 bases). Germline V gives CDR1 SNHLY, CDR2 FYNNEI. This CDR3 region has 11 residues. V lost 4 bases to trimming and J lost 4 bases, with 5 bases between them. In DNA, the CDR3 is TGTGCCAGCAGTGGCGGGTACGAGCAGTACTTC. Translation: CASSGGYEQYF.

The CDR3 nucleotides are TGTGCCAGCAGCGTAGTCCTACGGACAGGGGGTTCCTCCTACGAGCAGTACTTC. Translating gives CASSVVLRTGGSSYEQYF. The chain employs TRBV9 and TRBJ2-7; 10 positions match TRBD1. CDR1 SGDLS and CDR2 YYNGEE come from the germline V gene. This CDR3 region has 18 residues. V gave up 0 bases and J gave up 0 bases; unmatched junction bases: 9.

V and J are TRBV11-2 and TRBJ2-7; 11 bases are shared with TRBD2. The germline V gene encodes CDR1 SGHAT and CDR2 FQNNGV. The CDR3 spans 16 residues. After removal of 0 bases from V and 3 bases from J, the junction contained 4 bases not matched to a gene. The CDR3 DNA reads as TGTGCCAGCAGCTTAGATCGGACTAGCGGGCTCTACGAGCAGTACTTC. Residues: CASSLDRTSGLYEQYF.

The V and J genes are TRBV14 and TRBJ2-7; D is perhaps TRBD2 (5 bases). The germline V gene encodes CDR1 SGHDN and CDR2 FVKESK. The CDR3 spans 13 residues. V was cut by 6 bases and J by 1 base, with 10 bases left in between. CDR3 DNA: TGTGCCAGCAGGGGAACGGGATCCTACGAGCAGTACTTC. Protein product: CASRGTGSYEQYF.

The chain is built from TRBV6-6 and TRBJ1-2; 11 bases map to TRBD1. Germline assignment: CDR1 MNHNY and CDR2 SVGAGI (reference sequence). The J segment lost 7 bases and the V segment lost 8 bases, leaving 6 bases of the junction unmatched. The CDR3 consists of 13 residues. DNA for the CDR3: TGTGCCAGCGGAGGGGACAGGGGGTCTGGCTACACCTTC. Translating gives CASGGDRGSGYTF.

This clone showed up just a few times. The rearrangement joins TRBV10-3 to TRBJ1-3; 7 nucleotides align to TRBD1. V lost 0 bases to trimming and J lost 0 bases; unmatched junction nucleotides: 2. Germline-derived CDR1 and CDR2 are ENHRY and SYGVKD. This CDR3 spans 16 amino acids. CDR3 nucleotide sequence: TGTGCCATCAGTGAGTCGAGGGGGCCCTCTGGAAACACCATATATTTT. This translates into CAISESRGPSGNTIYF.

This chain connects TRBV28 to TRBJ2-2, with 13 nucleotides matching TRBD2. The junction had 8 bases not matched to a gene; V was cut back by 6 bases and J by 1 base. CDR1 is MDHEN, CDR2 SYDVKM, per germline. The CDR3 has 18 amino acids. The CDR3 is CASRYQGLAGLNTGELFF. The CDR3 DNA reads TGTGCCAGCAGGTATCAGGGACTAGCGGGATTGAACACCGGGGAGCTGTTTTTT.

This clone was counted a few times. This chain links TRBV7-6 with TRBJ2-1, with D uncertain. In germline, CDR1 is SGHVS, CDR2 FNYEAQ. There are 14 residues in the CDR3. Deletions cut 5 bases from V and 2 bases from J, with 10 bases between. CDR3 amino acids: CASSLGGTYNEQFF. CDR3 bases: TGTGCCAGCAGCCTAGGCGGTACCTACAATGAGCAGTTCTTC. The variable domain in full, completed from reference TRBV7-6 and TRBJ2-1, reads GAGVSQSPRYKVTKRGQDVALRCDPISGHVSLYWYRQALGQGPEFLTYFNYEAQQDKSGLPNDRFSAERPEGSISTLTIQRTEQRDSAMYRCASSLGGTYNEQFFGPGTRLTVL.

The chain couples TRBV27 to TRBJ1-4; D is unresolved. CDR1 MNHEY and CDR2 SMNVEV come from the germline V gene (reference sequence). Trimming took 6 bases from V and 7 from J, leaving 9 bases between them. The CDR3 totals 12 residues. CDR3 nucleotides: TGTGCCAGCAGGGGCGGGAGTGAAAAACTGTTTTTT. Translated, it gives CASRGGSEKLFF.

The chain carries TRBV10-3 and TRBJ2-3, with 9 bases identical to TRBD2. The V gene end was trimmed by 7 bases and the J gene end by 0 bases; junction bases not matched to a gene: 8. CDR1 is ENHRY, CDR2 SYGVKD, per germline. The CDR3 loop spans 16 amino acids. CDR3 coding DNA: TGTGCCATCATGCCGACTAGCGGAGTTAGCACAGATACGCAGTATTTT. This gives the protein CAIMPTSGVSTDTQYF.

The rearrangement joins TRBV4-1 to TRBJ1-4; D gene unclear. There are 18 residues in the CDR3. Germline V gene data show CDR1 as MGHRA and CDR2 as YSYEKL. V lost 0 bases to trimming and J lost 0 bases, with 14 bases between them. As DNA, the CDR3 is TGCGCCAGCAGCCAAGAGGTTTTGGCAGTTGCAACTAATGAAAAACTGTTTTTT. Translation gives CASSQEVLAVATNEKLFF.

V gene TRBV27 combines with J gene TRBJ2-5, with unresolved D. Trimming pared 3 bases from V and 5 bases from J, leaving 10 bases between. This CDR3 is 13 amino acids long. Germline V CDR1 and CDR2: MNHEY, SMNVEV (reference sequence). The CDR3 region has the DNA TGTGCCAGCAGTTTCTTATTGGCGGAGACCCAGTACTTC. It codes for CASSFLLAETQYF.

The chain is built from TRBV6-5 and TRBJ1-6; the D gene is possibly TRBD1 (5 bases). The V end was cut by 2 bases, the J end by 6 bases, with 14 bases between. In germline, CDR1 is MNHEY, CDR2 SVGAGI. The CDR3 is 16 amino acids. CDR3 coding DNA: TGTGCCAGCAGTTACAGACAGCCACCTAGTAATTCACCCCTCCACTTT. Protein product: CASSYRQPPSNSPLHF.

This clone has a single count. The J gene is TRBJ2-7, the V gene TRBV14; perhaps TRBD1 as D (6 bases). The V gene's germline CDR1 is SGHDN and CDR2 FVKESK. This CDR3 spans 14 amino acids. Trimming took off 4 bases at V and 3 bases at J, with 13 bases between the two ends. This CDR3 reads CASSLVQGIYEQYF. DNA of the CDR3: TGTGCCAGCAGCCTGGTACAGGGCATCTACGAGCAGTACTTC.

The chain uses TRBV7-8 and TRBJ2-3; weak D call: TRBD1 (6 bases). This CDR3 has 14 residues. With 5 bases removed from V and 4 bases from J, the gap between germline ends came to 13 bases. CDR1 is SGHVS and CDR2 is FQNEAQ in the germline V gene. In DNA, the CDR3 is TGTGCCAGCAGCCCGAGTGGGGGCGCAGATACGCAGTATTTT. Amino acids: CASSPSGGADTQYF. Together with reference TRBV7-8 and TRBJ2-3, the CDR3 gives the full variable domain: GAGVSQSPRYKVAKRGQDVALRCDPISGHVSLFWYQQALGQGPEFLTYFQNEAQLDKSGLPSDRFFAERPEGSVSTLKIQRTQQEDSAVYLCASSPSGGADTQYFGPGTRLTVL.

The sample holds a few counts of this clone. This chain connects TRBV2 to TRBJ1-2; D not resolved. V was shortened by 3 bases and J by 2 bases, with 19 bases between the two germline ends. CDR3 size: 17 residues. Germline V CDR1 and CDR2: SNHLY, FYNNEI. In DNA, the CDR3 is TGTGCCAGCAGTGAGGTGGTTTTGTCCAGTCCAAACTATGGCTACACCTTC. It is translated as CASSEVVLSSPNYGYTF.

The chain joins TRBV6-1 to TRBJ2-2, with TRBD2 as a possible D gene (6 bases). V dropped 11 bases and J dropped 7 bases, with 23 bases sitting between them. The CDR3 sequence is 15 residues long. Germline V gives CDR1 MNHNS, CDR2 SASEGT. CDR3 sequence reads: CAGEAGLGGLGELFF. CDR3 bases: TGTGCCGGGGAGGCGGGACTGGGGGGACTCGGGGAGCTGTTTTTT.

The chain employs TRBV4-3 and TRBJ2-2, with D perhaps matching TRBD2 (5 bases). Germline-derived CDR1 and CDR2 are LGHNA and YSLEER. Trimming removed 4 bases from V and 6 bases from J, with 9 bases in between. There are 13 residues in the CDR3. The CDR3 protein is CASSPLAAGELFF. CDR3 bases: TGCGCCAGCAGCCCCCTAGCAGCCGGGGAGCTGTTTTTT.

DNA for the CDR3: TGTGCCAGCAGTCCCTCCGGGACAGGTGGGGTTGGCTACACCTTC. Residues: CASSPSGTGGVGYTF. The V and J genes are TRBV28 and TRBJ1-2; 8 positions match TRBD1. Germline assignment: CDR1 MDHEN and CDR2 SYDVKM. The CDR3 contains 15 residues. Trimming cost V 5 bases and J 7 bases; bases outside gene matches: 12.

The chain combines TRBV29-1 with TRBJ2-7; D is unresolved. The CDR3 is 13 amino acids. Trimming took off 3 bases at V and 3 bases at J, with 12 bases between the two ends. Germline CDR1 reads SQVTM; CDR2 reads ANQGSEA. CDR3 protein: CSVEFEYNYEQYF. The CDR3 region has the DNA TGCAGCGTTGAGTTTGAGTACAACTACGAGCAGTACTTC.

The chain is built from TRBV7-9 and TRBJ1-1, with a weak D call TRBD1 (5 bases). Germline CDR1 SEHNR, CDR2 FQNEAQ (reference sequence). The CDR3 sequence is 14 residues long. Trimming removed 3 bases at V and 4 bases at J, with 12 bases between. CDR3 DNA sequence: TGTGCCAGCAGCTTTGTTGGGGGTGGCACTGAAGCTTTCTTT. Translation: CASSFVGGGTEAFF.

The rearrangement uses TRBV19 and TRBJ2-7; no definite D call. Germline CDR1 reads LNHDA; CDR2 reads SQIVND (reference sequence). Trimming took 1 base from V and 0 from J, leaving 7 bases between them. This CDR3 region has 14 residues. The CDR3 coding sequence is TGTGCCAGTAGTATAGGGCGGACCTCCTACGAGCAGTACTTC. Translating gives CASSIGRTSYEQYF.